Detailed here is one T cell receptor beta chain. Ten or more counts support this clonotype. No cognate antigen has been identified for it. The sample holds no much larger clone one base away, and base qualities are not on file. This entry belongs to a study of T cells in Graves' hyperthyroidism and ophthalmopathy (dated by TCRdb to between 2018 and 2021). The study in broad terms: Peripheral blood samples were taken at the time of initial diagnosis, prior to any treatment. After blood sampling, hyperthyroidism patients were treated with methimazole at a starting dose of 30 mg daily, and ophthalmopathy patients were treated with high-dose intravenous methylprednisolone. The approximately 90 discovery patients were divided at random into training and test sets in a 7:3 ratio. In addition, the study compared T-cell repertoires in thyroid tissue and in blood from about six Graves' hyperthyroidism patients. TCR V-J signatures able to tell the groups apart were searched for in a discovery cohort of about a hundred patients, of whom approximately 40 had Graves' ophthalmopathy and about 60 had stable Graves' hyperthyroidism. The paper reports TCR Vbeta CDR3 sequencing of 140 or so peripheral blood samples: approximately 41 ophthalmopathy, under 80 hyperthyroidism and roughly 17 progressor patients. Whether ophthalmopathy could be predicted prospectively was tested in an independent validation cohort made up of about 20 hyperthyroidism patients plus 17 patients who later progressed to ophthalmopathy. What the study reported, not specific to this receptor: Ophthalmopathy was separated from stable hyperthyroidism by a 13 V-J signature model, with approximately 90% sensitivity and just over 81% specificity obtained in cross-validation and 80%/75% obtained in testing. No statistical method was used to fix the sample size in advance, and group allocation was not hidden from the investigators. During validation, the model predicted progression to ophthalmopathy a median of approximately 6 months ahead of onset, with approximately 70% sensitivity and less than 85% specificity. Blood samples also contained most of the expanded thyroid clonotypes (frequency above 0.001), which suggests that blood repertoires may reflect thyroid immune responses.

TCR beta CDR3 regions were amplified from RNA transcripts. The TCR CDR3 was subjected to a first round of RT-PCR using the HTBI primer set and the Qiagen OneStep RT-PCR kit. Libraries were constructed in a second round of multiplex PCR, after which size selection and purification were carried out. Paired-end sequencing of the libraries was performed with 100 bp reads on an Illumina HiSeq2000. The study's own analysis went as follows. Raw data were processed with SOAPnuke, discarding reads with adapters, uncalled bases, mean Phred below 15, or no exact constant-primer or identifier match. High-quality paired reads were merged with COPE v1.2.5, and unique nucleotide sequences were defined as clonotypes. MiTCR v1.1 was used to align clonotypes to the IMGT TRBV, TRBD and TRBJ reference segments. Analysis was restricted to V-J combinations with a frequency above 0.0001, which covered roughly 99% of repertoires. A TCS score was defined as the ratio between F50 (clonal expansion) and ExV (chaos), using BLOSUM62-based TCRdist between CDR3 peptides within each V-J. Welch's t-statistics and random forest reduced 500 to 550 V-J features to around 14, which were used in a naive Bayes classifier (R e1071). The public reads were quality trimmed at Q25 with fastp and then assembled into clones with MiXCR by TCRdb, keeping productive beta chains. All rows with the same CDR3 protein become a single entry with the most common DNA and genes. The V and J calls and clone size come from TCRdb's table, not from the authors' own analysis. This sample comprises some 580,000 distinct CDR3 sequences, around 15% of them detected only once. The top ten clones comprise around 3.3% of the sample.

Moderately to severely active disease, a Clinical Activity Score of at least 3, a NOSPECS grade of at least 4, and a duration under 3 months were present in ophthalmopathy patients. Any patient with an uncontrolled infection, another autoimmune disease, pregnancy or lactation was excluded. Diagnoses were based on clinical symptoms, serum thyroxine and TRAb, thyroid ultrasound and orbital computed tomography. PBMCs were isolated from approximately 10 ml of fresh peripheral blood by Ficoll-Paque density gradient centrifugation. Trizol reagent was used to extract total RNA, and RNA quality was then checked on an Agilent 2100 Bioanalyzer. V is trimmed back by 1 base and J by 6 bases, and the junction contains 3 bases that no gene match accounts for. There are 14 amino acids in the CDR3, from cysteine to phenylalanine inclusive. The DNA shown is the 42-base CDR3, in frame from base 1. The germline V gene encodes CDR1 MNHNY and CDR2 SVGAGI (reference sequence).

The sequencing input was blood. The rearranged chain carries TRBV6-6 and TRBJ1-1; TRBD1 fits 9 bases in the junction. The sequence came from a woman in her forties with Graves' ophthalmopathy. The DNA sequence follows: TGTGCCAGCAGTTACTTTACAGGGGGCCCTGAAGCTTTCTTT. It translates as CASSYFTGGPEAFF.